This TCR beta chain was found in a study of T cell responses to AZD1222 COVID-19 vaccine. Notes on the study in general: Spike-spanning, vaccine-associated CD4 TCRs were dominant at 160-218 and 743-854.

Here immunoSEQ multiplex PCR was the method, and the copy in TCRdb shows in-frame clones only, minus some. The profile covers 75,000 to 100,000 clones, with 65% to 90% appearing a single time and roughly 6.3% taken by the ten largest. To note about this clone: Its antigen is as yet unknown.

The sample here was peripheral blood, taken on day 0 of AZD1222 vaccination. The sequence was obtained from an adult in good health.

DNA of the CDR3: TGTGCCAGCAGCTTCCCCGTTCGGATCAGCGTTAATGAAAAACTGTTTTTT. Translating gives CASSFPVRISVNEKLFF. The V and J genes are TRBV7-9 and TRBJ1-4; D not certain. There are 17 residues in the CDR3. Germline CDR1 reads SEHNR; CDR2 reads FQNEAQ (reference sequence). Deletions cut 3 bases from V and 4 bases from J, with 18 bases between.